This T cell receptor beta chain was sequenced in a study of tumor and adjacent non-tumor tissue in lung cancer. The wider study: Patients comprised about a dozen adenocarcinoma, a couple of squamous cell carcinoma and 1 small cell lung cancer. Aged about 30 to 76 years, patients included fewer than 11 men and roughly 5 women with stage I to III disease. Findings and limits, study-wide: Patients with more diverse tumor TCRs had worse survival. Tumor tissue had significantly higher TCR diversity than normal lung.

No cell sorting was done before RNA was extracted from the tissue. The normal lung tissue was taken more than 3 cm from the tumor edge. A modified ARM-PCR protocol with three rounds of nested PCR amplified TCRbeta. MiXCR, applied by TCRdb to the multiplex PCR reads, yields one record per CDR3 protein. The table includes 75,000 to 95,000 distinct CDR3 sequences, around 76% detected once. As for this clonotype: What it binds is unknown. The missing conserved phenylalanine or tryptophan at the end of this CDR3 makes a read error likely.

The TCR was taken from a woman in her forties or fifties with non-small cell lung cancer. The sequenced material came from distant non-tumor lung tissue.

The CDR3 loop reads CVSSLQASSTEAFS. As DNA, the CDR3 is TGTGTCAGCAGCTTACAGGCCTCTAGCACTGAAGCTTTCTCT. This chain uses TRBV7-8 with TRBJ1-1, with D possibly TRBD1 on 5 matching bases. Germline V gene data show CDR1 as SGHVS and CDR2 as FQNEAQ. This CDR3 is 14 amino acids long.